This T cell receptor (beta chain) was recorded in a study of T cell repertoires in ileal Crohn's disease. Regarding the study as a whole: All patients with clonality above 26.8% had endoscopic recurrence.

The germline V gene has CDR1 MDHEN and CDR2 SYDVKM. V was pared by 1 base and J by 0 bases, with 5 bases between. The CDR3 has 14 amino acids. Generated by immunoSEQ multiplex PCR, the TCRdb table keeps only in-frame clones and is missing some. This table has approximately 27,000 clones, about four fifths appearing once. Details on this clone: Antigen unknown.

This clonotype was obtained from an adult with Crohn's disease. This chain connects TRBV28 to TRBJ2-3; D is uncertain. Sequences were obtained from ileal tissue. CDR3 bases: TGTGCCAGCAGTTTATCCCCTAGCACAGATACGCAGTATTTT. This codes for CASSLSPSTDTQYF.